These T cell receptor beta chains were read from a single sample in a study of regulatory T cells in long-lasting Graves disease. A single record per CDR3 protein comes from TCRdb applying MiXCR to the multiplex PCR reads. Seen here are a few hundred thousand distinct CDR3 sequences, about 23% observed once, and the top ten hold approximately 28%. The sequenced sample was peripheral blood mononuclear cells (PBMCs), obtained when the disease was refractory, from a patient treated with antithyroid drugs. These receptors came from a woman between 40 and 50 years old with Graves disease. The CDR3 runs from the conserved cysteine through the conserved F or W. Expanded clones are given a class, and other clones once, few, many or no size at all.

>TRBJ2-5|many|TRBV28
CASSLPPYRGLQETQYF
>TRBJ2-7|many|TRBV29-1
CSVKTSGSSYEQYF
>TRBJ2-6|NA|TRBV24-1
CATSGQGDSGANVLTF
>TRBJ1-2|many|TRBV6-4
CASSDSDSGGYTF
>TRBJ1-1|many|TRBV11-2
CASSPRQGGNTEAFF
>TRBJ2-7|many|TRBV6-1
CASSEARLGEQYF
>TRBJ2-7|NA|TRBV6-4
CASSYSAFYEQYF
>TRBJ2-1|NA|TRBV28
CASSPRTGSNEQFF
>TRBJ1-1|many|TRBV28
CASSYYAGGWDTEAFF
>TRBJ2-3|many|TRBV28
CASRPNTDTQYF
>TRBJ2-7|many|TRBV20-1
CSAQSGLVAYEQYF
>TRBJ2-7|NA|TRBV20-1
CSARVLAGVYEQYF
>TRBJ2-7|many|TRBV11-2
CASIKSPSYEQYF
>TRBJ2-7|many|TRBV28
CASVHFPREAVLGEQYF
>TRBJ1-5|many|TRBV28
CASIRQGFRQPQHF
>TRBJ1-4|many|TRBV28
CASSLTEGLNEKLFF
>TRBJ2-1|NA|TRBV28
CASSSGWDEQFF
>TRBJ1-5|NA|TRBV19
CASRPGLSGNQPQHF
>TRBJ2-5|few|TRBV9
CASSETSGRAGETQYF
>TRBJ2-5|many|TRBV29-1
CSVERDRGTGTQYF
>TRBJ2-7|NA|TRBV9
CASSPGTGNEQYF
>TRBJ1-1|many|TRBV13
CASSLALGETDEAFF
>TRBJ2-5|NA|TRBV10-2
CASRTSTGVEETQYF
>TRBJ1-1|NA|TRBV3-1
CASIKPTGKGTEAFF
>TRBJ1-6|many|TRBV28
CASSRGGNSPLHF
>TRBJ2-7|few|TRBV7-8
CASSLYSDTKQYF
>TRBJ2-7|NA|TRBV4-2
CASSQTSGTSREYF
>TRBJ2-5|many|TRBV3-1
CASSQAADPQETQYF
>TRBJ2-5|many|TRBV28
CASSLLGGAGETQYF
>TRBJ1-1|many|TRBV11-1
CASSFYRGSMSFF
>TRBJ2-7|few|TRBV28
CASSLPGQGAGEQYF
>TRBJ1-5|many|TRBV2
CASRGAVGVIGNQPQHF
>TRBJ1-2|NA|TRBV7-8
CASSLGQATNYGYTF
>TRBJ2-2|NA|TRBV20-1
CSARFRVTGELFF
>TRBJ2-7|NA|TRBV4-1
CASSLGTGPPYEQYF
>TRBJ1-1|few|TRBV10-3
CAISDLGRRVFF
>TRBJ2-3|many|TRBV6-2/TRBV6-3
CASRKRPSGTDTQYF
>TRBJ1-6|many|TRBV11-2
CASSPRREGGSPLHF
>TRBJ1-1|many|TRBV28
CASQNKNTEAFF
>TRBJ1-3|many|TRBV28
CASSRRKGGNTIYF
>TRBJ2-7|NA|TRBV5-4
CASSRDKGDEQYF
>TRBJ1-1|NA|TRBV4-1
CASSQEWESRGAEAFF
>TRBJ2-5|many|TRBV20-1
CSATAGGRETQYF
>TRBJ2-5|many|TRBV2
CASTPSGVGETQYF
>TRBJ1-2|many|TRBV28
CASSFRASYGYTF
>TRBJ2-7|NA|TRBV7-9
CASSLERSGGEQYF
>TRBJ1-5|few|TRBV20-1
CSARVLDRANQPQHF
>TRBJ1-6|few|TRBV28
CASSFFPLRTGVNSPLHF
>TRBJ1-2|many|TRBV2
CASSGVRGINYGYTF
>TRBJ2-1|NA|TRBV2
CAGSQDRGNEQFF
>TRBJ2-1|NA|TRBV28
CASLGSRDPHNEQFF
>TRBJ2-7|NA|TRBV20-1
CSARDGTSAIYEQYF
>TRBJ2-3|few|TRBV28
CASRKLAGGFSTDTQYF
>TRBJ2-3|few|TRBV18
CASSPRLAGARAQYF